These T cell receptor beta chains were read from a single sample in a study of cytotoxic CD8 clonotypes in ibrutinib-treated CLL. Some clones are missing from TCRdb's copy, which holds only in-frame ones; the method was immunoSEQ multiplex PCR. The sample holds about 140,000 clones, about 80% seen once. Sample: PBMCs, taken after 12 months of ibrutinib treatment. These receptor sequences come from a human donor with chronic lymphocytic leukemia. CDR3s leave out the opening cysteine and the closing phenylalanine or tryptophan.

V gene	CDR3 protein
TRBV6-5	ASRGGQLHNEKLF
TRBV28	ASSATNYEQY
TRBV30	AWEQGSYNSPLH
TRBV7-2	ASSRYRDSNQPQH
TRBV30	AWSVGRSNYGYT
TRBV7-2	ASSFQGGTQY
TRBV20-1	SAQGVEKLF
TRBV9	ASSVQPSGSTDTQY
TRBV7-2	ASSLMGRGSTDTQY
TRBV18	ASSQRIGRGVDEQF
TRBV19	ASNPGGSAYNEQF
TRBV6-1	ASRRVSENEQF
TRBV11-2	ASRAPAGTQY
TRBV19	ASSIDARTSGNANTGELF
TRBV19	ATTGTRVGEQF
TRBV5-1	ASSQTPDRFQETQY
TRBV7-3	ASRAGAGGHNEQF
TRBV27	ASSLGGGGRRNTGELF
TRBV30	AWSVRDQPQH
TRBV2	ASSEGGAGGYT
TRBV13	ASSLASLPNTEAF
TRBV28	ASSLGDRGTETQY
TRBV7-9	ASSSRHLAKNIQY
TRBV28	ASSLGGGAYYEQY
TRBV7-2	ASSPRTGGVEQY
TRBV5-5	ASSPTGSYNEQF
TRBV7-2	ASSTSGGAIADTQY
TRBV6-5	ASRSGANVLT
TRBV7-3	ASSKIAGGPETQY
TRBV5-4	ASTQGHGNTIY
TRBV28	ASSLSEFQGFGGYT